The source of this T cell receptor (beta chain) is a study of graft-versus-host responses after intestinal transplantation. Study-wide points: High graft-versus-host to host-versus-graft T cell clonal ratios marked allografts of patients with graft-donor macrochimerism. Early declines in HvG clones that occurred post-transplant were associated with peak circulating GvH clone levels.

A note on this clone: Its antigen is as yet unknown.

Produced via immunoSEQ multiplex PCR; TCRdb's table is partial and in-frame only. This sample has 35,000 to 45,000 clones, with more than 85% found just once. Germline CDR1 and CDR2: MDHEN and SYDVKM. The CDR3 contains 17 residues. The junction had 11 bases not matched to a gene; V was cut back by 5 bases and J by 2 bases. Sequenced here: PBMCs, sampled 524 days after transplant. This TCR was sampled from a human patient who received an intestinal transplant, so some T cells may come from the graft donor. The chain is built from TRBV28 and TRBJ1-4; 7 bases fit TRBD1. The CDR3 sequence: CASSPSTQGSTNEKLFF. The CDR3 nucleotides are TGTGCCAGCAGTCCCTCGACACAGGGGAGTACTAATGAAAAACTGTTTTTT.